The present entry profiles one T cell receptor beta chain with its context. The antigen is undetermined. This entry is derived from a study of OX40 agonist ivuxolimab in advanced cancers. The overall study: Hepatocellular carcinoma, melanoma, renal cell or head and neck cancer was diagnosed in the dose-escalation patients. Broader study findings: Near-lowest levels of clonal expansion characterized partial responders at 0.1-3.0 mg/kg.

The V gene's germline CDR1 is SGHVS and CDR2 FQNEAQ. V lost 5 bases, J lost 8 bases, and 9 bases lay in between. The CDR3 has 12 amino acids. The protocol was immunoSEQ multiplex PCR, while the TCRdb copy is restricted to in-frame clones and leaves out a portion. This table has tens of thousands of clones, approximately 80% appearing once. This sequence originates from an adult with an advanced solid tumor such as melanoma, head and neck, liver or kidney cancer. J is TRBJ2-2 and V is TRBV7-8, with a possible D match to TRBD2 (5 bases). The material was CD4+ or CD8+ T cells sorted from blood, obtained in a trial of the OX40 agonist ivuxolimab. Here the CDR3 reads CASSPDLGELFF. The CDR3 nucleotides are TGTGCCAGCAGCCCGGACTTGGGGGAGCTGTTTTTT.